What follows are 9 T cell receptor beta chains derived from one specimen sequenced in a study of cytotoxic CD8 clonotypes in ibrutinib-treated CLL (dated by TCRdb to about 2021). This sample's time point label indicates: approximately 25 months on ibrutinib. The library was generated by the immunoSEQ multiplex PCR assay. Here the immuneACCESS table is served through TCRdb, limited to in-frame sequences with V and J called. Missing clones are a known gap in these copies; in checked studies unresolved V genes cover under half, and the rest lacks a known reason. Across this sample there are 140,000 to 150,000 clones, with 75% to 80% seen only once. 4.5% to 6.5% of the sample comes from the top ten. The sequenced sample was PBMCs, obtained after 24 months of ibrutinib treatment. These receptors were obtained from a human donor with chronic lymphocytic leukemia.

J is TRBJ2-7 and V is TRBV28; perhaps TRBD1 as D (7 bases). This CDR3 has 18 residues. Germline V lookup: CDR1 MDHEN, CDR2 SYDVKM. The V end was cut by 0 bases, the J end by 4 bases, with 22 bases between. The CDR3 DNA follows: TGTGCCAGCAGTTTATGGGGGCGGGGCGGGACAGTCGAGTACGAGCAGTACTTC. It codes for CASSLWGRGGTVEYEQYF.

This clone was counted a single time. The DNA of the CDR3 is TGTGCCAGCAGCTTAAGGCCCCTCGAGGGGGAGCAGTTCTTC. Translating it yields CASSLRPLEGEQFF. The genes are TRBV7-3 and TRBJ2-1; D may correspond to TRBD1 or TRBD2 (5 bases each). V was cut by 1 base and J by 10 bases, with 14 bases left in between. Looked up from germline, CDR1 is SGHTA and CDR2 is FQGTGA. The CDR3 contains 14 residues.

The gene calls are TRBV5-8 and TRBJ1-2; weak D call: TRBD1 (5 bases). Trimming removed 0 bases at V and 3 bases at J, with 12 bases between. The CDR3 covers 15 residues. The V gene's germline CDR1 is SGHTS and CDR2 YDEGEE. CDR3 coding DNA: TGTGCCAGCAGCTTGGAGGTTGGGACCCACTATGGCTACACCTTC. The encoded protein is CASSLEVGTHYGYTF. Full variable domain (remainder filled in from reference TRBV5-8 and TRBJ1-2): EAGVTQSPTHLIKTRGQQATLRCSPISGHTSVYWYQQALGLGLQFLLWYDEGEERNRGNFPPRFSGRQFPNYSSELNVNALELEDSALYLCASSLEVGTHYGYTFGSGTRLTVV.

The J gene is TRBJ1-4, the V gene TRBV7-8; D possibly corresponds to TRBD1 (5 bases). The V and J ends lost 5 bases and 0 bases respectively, with 10 bases between them. The CDR3 covers 15 residues. The germline gives CDR1 SGHVS, CDR2 FQNEAQ. CDR3: CASSIPGATNEKLFF. The CDR3 bases are TGTGCCAGCAGCATACCGGGGGCAACTAATGAAAAACTGTTTTTT.

The CDR3 DNA follows: TGTGCCAGCAGCCCGGACTATTACACAGATACGCAGTATTTT. It encodes CASSPDYYTDTQYF. V is TRBV7-2 and J is TRBJ2-3; D is possibly TRBD2 (6 bases). With 5 bases removed from V and 2 bases from J, the gap between germline ends came to 11 bases. The CDR3 is 14 amino acids. CDR1 is SGHTA and CDR2 is FQGNSA in the germline V gene.

The chain employs TRBV5-1 and TRBJ2-7; the match to TRBD2 covers 12 bases. CDR1 is SGHRS and CDR2 is YFSETQ in the germline V gene. The CDR3 spans 19 residues. J lost 2 bases, V lost 0 bases, and 12 bases had no gene match. The CDR3 protein is CASSLGASGGAPQTYEQYF. The CDR3 DNA follows: TGCGCCAGCAGCTTGGGGGCTAGCGGGGGGGCCCCGCAAACCTACGAGCAGTACTTC.

V and J are TRBV2 and TRBJ2-7, with 10 bases fitting TRBD1. This CDR3 spans 14 amino acids. The V and J ends lost 8 bases and 8 bases, in that order; junction bases with no gene match: 12. Per germline, CDR1 SNHLY and CDR2 FYNNEI. Written as DNA, the CDR3 is TGTGCCAGCTTGGGGGACAGGGGCCTCTCCCAGCAGTACTTC. Amino acids: CASLGDRGLSQQYF.

V is TRBV5-4 and J is TRBJ1-2; 7 nucleotides match TRBD1. CDR3 length: 14 residues. Germline trimming cut 3 bases from V and 4 bases from J; bases unmatched to any gene: 6. Germline V CDR1 and CDR2: SGHNT, YYREEE (reference sequence). CDR3 region: CASSSDREGYGYTF. The DNA of the CDR3 is TGTGCCAGCAGCTCAGACAGGGAGGGCTATGGCTACACCTTC.

The chain is built from TRBV19 and TRBJ1-2, with a possible D match to TRBD1 (6 bases). Germline CDR1 LNHDA, CDR2 SQIVND (reference sequence). Trimming took 7 bases from V and 0 from J, leaving 15 bases between them. The CDR3 sequence is 15 residues long. CDR3 loop: CASTVGASANYGYTF. CDR3 in DNA: TGTGCCAGTACCGTGGGGGCATCAGCTAACTATGGCTACACCTTC.